The present TCR beta chain was sequenced within a study of OX40 agonist ivuxolimab in advanced cancers. Overall study context: It was permissible to have had prior anti-PD-1, anti-PD-L1 or anti-CTLA-4 therapy, and approximately 38% had some.

The CDR3 covers 14 residues. TCRdb's table, derived via immunoSEQ multiplex PCR, lists solely in-frame clones and lacks some. The table lists tens of thousands of clones, around nine tenths of them singletons. This chain connects TRBV12-2 to TRBJ2-7. TRBV12-2 is tagged as a pseudogene. The source was CD4+ or CD8+ T cells sorted from blood, collected in a trial of the OX40 agonist ivuxolimab. The origin of this receptor is an adult with an advanced solid tumor such as melanoma, head and neck, liver or kidney cancer. The CDR3 region is CASRCHRGAYEQYF. The CDR3 coding sequence is TGTGCAAGTCGCTGCCACAGAGGGGCCTACGAGCAGTACTTC.